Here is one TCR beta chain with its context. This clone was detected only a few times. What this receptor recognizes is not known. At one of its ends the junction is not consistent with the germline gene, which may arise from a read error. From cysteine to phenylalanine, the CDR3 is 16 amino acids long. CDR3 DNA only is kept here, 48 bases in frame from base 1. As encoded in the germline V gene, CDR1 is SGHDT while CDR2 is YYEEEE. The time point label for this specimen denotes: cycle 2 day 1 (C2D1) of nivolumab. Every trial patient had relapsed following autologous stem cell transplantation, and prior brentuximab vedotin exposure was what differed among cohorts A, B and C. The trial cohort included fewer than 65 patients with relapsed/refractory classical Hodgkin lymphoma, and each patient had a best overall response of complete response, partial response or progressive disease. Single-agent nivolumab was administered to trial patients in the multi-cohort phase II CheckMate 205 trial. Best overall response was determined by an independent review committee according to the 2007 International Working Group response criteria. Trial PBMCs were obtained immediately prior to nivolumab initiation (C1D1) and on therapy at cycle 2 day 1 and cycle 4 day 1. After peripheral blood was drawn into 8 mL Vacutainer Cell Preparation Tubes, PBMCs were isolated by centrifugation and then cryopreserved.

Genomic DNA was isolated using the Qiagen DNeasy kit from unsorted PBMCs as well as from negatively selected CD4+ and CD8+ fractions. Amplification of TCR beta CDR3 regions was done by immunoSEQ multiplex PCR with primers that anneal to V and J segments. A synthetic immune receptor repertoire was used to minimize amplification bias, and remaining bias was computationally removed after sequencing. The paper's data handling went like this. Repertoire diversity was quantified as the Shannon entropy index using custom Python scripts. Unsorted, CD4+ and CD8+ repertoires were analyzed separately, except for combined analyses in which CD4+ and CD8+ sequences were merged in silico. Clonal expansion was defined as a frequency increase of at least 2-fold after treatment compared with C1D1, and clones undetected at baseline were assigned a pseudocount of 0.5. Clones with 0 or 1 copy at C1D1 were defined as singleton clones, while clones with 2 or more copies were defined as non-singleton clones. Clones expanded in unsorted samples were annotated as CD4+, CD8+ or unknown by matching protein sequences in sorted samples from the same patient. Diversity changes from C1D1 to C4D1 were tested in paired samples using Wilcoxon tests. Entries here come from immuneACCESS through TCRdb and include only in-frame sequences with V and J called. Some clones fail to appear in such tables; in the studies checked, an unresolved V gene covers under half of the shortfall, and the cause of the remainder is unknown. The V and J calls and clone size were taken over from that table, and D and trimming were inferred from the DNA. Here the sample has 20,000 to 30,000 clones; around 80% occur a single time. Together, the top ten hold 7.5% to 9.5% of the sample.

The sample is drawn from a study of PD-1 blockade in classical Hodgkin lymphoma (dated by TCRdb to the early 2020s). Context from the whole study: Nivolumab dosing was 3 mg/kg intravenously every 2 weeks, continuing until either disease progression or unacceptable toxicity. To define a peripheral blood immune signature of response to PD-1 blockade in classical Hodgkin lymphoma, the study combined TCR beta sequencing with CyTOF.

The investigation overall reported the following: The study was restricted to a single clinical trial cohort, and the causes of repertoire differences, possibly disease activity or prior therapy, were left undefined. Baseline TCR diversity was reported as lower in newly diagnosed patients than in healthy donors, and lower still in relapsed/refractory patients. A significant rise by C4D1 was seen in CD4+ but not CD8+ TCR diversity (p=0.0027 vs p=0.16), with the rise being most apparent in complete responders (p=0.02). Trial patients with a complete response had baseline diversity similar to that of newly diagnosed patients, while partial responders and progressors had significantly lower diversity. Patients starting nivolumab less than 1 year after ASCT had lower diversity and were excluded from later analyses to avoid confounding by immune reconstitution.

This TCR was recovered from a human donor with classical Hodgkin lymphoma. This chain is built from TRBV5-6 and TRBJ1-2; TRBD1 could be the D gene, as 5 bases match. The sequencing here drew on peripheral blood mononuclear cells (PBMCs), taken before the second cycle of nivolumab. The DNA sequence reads TGTGCCAGCAGGTTGGAGCCAGGGATTGGGGTCTATGGCTACACCTTC. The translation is CASRLEPGIGVYGYTF.